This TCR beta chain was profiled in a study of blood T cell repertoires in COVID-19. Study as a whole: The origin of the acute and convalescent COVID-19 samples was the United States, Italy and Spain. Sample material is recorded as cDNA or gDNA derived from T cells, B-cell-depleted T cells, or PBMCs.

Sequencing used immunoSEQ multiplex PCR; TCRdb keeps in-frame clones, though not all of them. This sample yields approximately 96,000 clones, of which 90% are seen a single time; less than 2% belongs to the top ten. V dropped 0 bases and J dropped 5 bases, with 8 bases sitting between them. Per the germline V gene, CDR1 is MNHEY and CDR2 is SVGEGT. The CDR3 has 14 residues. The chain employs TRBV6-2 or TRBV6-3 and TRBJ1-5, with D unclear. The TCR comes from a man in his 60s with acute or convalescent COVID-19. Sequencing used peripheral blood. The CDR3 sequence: CASSYSTTHQPQHF. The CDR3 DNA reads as TGTGCCAGCAGTTACTCTACGACTCATCAGCCCCAGCATTTT.